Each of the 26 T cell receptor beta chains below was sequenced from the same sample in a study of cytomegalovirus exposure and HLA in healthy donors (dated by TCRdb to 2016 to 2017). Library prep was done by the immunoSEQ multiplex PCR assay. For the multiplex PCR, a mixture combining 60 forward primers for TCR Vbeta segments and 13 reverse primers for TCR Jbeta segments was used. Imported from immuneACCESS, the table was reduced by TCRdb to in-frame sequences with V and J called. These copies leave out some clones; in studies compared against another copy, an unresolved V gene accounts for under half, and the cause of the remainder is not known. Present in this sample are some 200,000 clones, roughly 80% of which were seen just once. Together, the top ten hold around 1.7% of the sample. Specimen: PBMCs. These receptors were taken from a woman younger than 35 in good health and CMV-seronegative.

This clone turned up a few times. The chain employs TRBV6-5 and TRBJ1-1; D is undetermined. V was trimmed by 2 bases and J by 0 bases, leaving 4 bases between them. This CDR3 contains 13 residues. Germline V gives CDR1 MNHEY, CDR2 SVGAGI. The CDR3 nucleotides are TGTGCCAGCAGTTACCAGGTGAACACTGAAGCTTTCTTT. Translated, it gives CASSYQVNTEAFF.

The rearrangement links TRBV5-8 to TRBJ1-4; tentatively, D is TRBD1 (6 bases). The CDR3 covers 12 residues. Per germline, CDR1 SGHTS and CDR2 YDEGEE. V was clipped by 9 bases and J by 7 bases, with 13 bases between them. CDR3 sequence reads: CATGGPVEKLFF. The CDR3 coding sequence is TGTGCCACGGGGGGCCCTGTTGAAAAACTGTTTTTT.

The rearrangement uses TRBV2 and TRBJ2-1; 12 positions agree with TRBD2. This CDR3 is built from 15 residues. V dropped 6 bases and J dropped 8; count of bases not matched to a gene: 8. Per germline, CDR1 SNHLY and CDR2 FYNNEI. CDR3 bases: TGTGCCAGCAGCGCAGGACTAGCGGGATACTATGAGCAGTTCTTC. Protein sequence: CASSAGLAGYYEQFF.

DNA for the CDR3: TGCGCCAGCACCAAAGAGATCTCACGGCAAGAGACCCAGTACTTC. Translated: CASTKEISRQETQYF. The chain combines TRBV4-3 with TRBJ2-5, with unresolved D. In germline, CDR1 is LGHNA, CDR2 YSLEER. The CDR3 sequence is 15 residues long. V lost 7 bases and J lost 2, with 17 bases in between.

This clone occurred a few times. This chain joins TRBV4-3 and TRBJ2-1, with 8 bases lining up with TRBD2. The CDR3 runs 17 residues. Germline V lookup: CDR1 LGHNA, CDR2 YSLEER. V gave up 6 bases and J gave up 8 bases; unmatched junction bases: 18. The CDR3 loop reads CASSRGVVGGGRYEQFF. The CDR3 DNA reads TGCGCCAGCAGTCGGGGTGTGGTCGGGGGGGGGAGGTATGAGCAGTTCTTC.

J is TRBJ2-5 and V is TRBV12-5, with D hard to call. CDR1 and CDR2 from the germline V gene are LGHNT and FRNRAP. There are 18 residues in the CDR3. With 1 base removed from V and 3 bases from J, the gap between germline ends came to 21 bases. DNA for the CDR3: TGTGCTAGTGGTTTGGCCCTCCCCCCCCCAATTGGAGAAGAGACCCAGTACTTC. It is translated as CASGLALPPPIGEETQYF.

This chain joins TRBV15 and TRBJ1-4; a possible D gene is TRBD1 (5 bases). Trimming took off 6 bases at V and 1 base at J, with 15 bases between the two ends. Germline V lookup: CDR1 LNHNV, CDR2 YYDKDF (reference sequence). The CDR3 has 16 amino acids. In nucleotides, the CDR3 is TGTGCCACCAGTTCCACTCCGGGGGTAACTAATGAAAAACTGTTTTTT. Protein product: CATSSTPGVTNEKLFF.

The CDR3 sequence is CASSYSTGAHYEQYF. CDR3 coding DNA: TGTGCCAGCAGTTACTCGACAGGGGCCCATTACGAGCAGTACTTC. This chain connects TRBV6-5 to TRBJ2-7, with 8 bases matching TRBD1. The germline V gene encodes CDR1 MNHEY and CDR2 SVGAGI. The trim removed 0 bases at V and 4 bases at J, leaving 5 bases unmatched. CDR3 length: 15 amino acids.

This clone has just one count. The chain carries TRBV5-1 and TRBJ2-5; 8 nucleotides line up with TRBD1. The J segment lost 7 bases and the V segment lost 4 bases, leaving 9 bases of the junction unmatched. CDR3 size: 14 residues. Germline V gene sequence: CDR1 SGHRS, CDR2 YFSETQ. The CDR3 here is CASSPTTGVGTQYF. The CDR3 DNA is TGCGCCAGCAGCCCGACGACAGGGGTGGGGACCCAGTACTTC.

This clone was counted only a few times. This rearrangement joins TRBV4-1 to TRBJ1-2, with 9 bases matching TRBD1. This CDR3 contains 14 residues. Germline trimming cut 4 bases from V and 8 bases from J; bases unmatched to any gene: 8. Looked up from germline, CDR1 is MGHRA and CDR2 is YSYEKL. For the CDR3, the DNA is TGCGCCAGCAGCCGAAGAGGGGACAGGGAGGGCTACACCTTC. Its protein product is CASSRRGDREGYTF.

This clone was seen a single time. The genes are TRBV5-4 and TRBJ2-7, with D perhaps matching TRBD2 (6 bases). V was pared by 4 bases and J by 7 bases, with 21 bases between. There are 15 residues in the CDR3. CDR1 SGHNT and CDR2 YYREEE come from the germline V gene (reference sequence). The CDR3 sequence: CASSENRDPRGEQYF. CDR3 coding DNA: TGTGCCAGCAGCGAAAACCGGGACCCTCGGGGGGAGCAGTACTTC.

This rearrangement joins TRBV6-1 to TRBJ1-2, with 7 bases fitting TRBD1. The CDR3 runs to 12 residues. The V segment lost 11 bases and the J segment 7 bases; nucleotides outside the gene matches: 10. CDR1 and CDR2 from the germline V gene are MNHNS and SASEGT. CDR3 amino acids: CASGRGQRGYTF. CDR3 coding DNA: TGTGCCTCAGGCCGGGGACAGCGTGGCTACACCTTC.

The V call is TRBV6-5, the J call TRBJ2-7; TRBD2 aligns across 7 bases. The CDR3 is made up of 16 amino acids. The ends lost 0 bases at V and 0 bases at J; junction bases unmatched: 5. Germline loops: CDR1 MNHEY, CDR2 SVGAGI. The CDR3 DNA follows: TGTGCCAGCAGTTACTCTAGTAGCGGGTACTCCTACGAGCAGTACTTC. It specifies CASSYSSSGYSYEQYF.

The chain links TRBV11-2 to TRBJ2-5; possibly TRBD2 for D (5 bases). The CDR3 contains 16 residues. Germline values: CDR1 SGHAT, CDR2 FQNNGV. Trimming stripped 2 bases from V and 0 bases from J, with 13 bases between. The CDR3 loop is CASSLMASKYQETQYF. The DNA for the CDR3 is TGTGCCAGCAGCTTAATGGCTAGCAAGTACCAAGAGACCCAGTACTTC.

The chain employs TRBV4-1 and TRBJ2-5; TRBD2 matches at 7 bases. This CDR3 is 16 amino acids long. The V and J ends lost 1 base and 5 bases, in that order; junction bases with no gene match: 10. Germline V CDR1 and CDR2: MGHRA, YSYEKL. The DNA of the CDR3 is TGCGCCAGCAGCCAAGTCGGACTAGAGGTAGGGGAGACCCAGTACTTC. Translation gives CASSQVGLEVGETQYF.

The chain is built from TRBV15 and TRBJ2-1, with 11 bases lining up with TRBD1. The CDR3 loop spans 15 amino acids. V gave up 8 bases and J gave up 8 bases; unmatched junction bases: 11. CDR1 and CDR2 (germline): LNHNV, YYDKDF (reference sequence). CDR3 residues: CATGIGTGGIHEQFF. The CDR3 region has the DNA TGTGCCACCGGCATTGGGACAGGGGGAATCCATGAGCAGTTCTTC.

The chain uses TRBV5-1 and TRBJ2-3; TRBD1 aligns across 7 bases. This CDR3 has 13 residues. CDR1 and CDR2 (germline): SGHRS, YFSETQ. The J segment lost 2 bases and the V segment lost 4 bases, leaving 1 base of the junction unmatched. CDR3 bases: TGCGCCAGCAGCCAGGGGGTCACAGATACGCAGTATTTT. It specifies CASSQGVTDTQYF.

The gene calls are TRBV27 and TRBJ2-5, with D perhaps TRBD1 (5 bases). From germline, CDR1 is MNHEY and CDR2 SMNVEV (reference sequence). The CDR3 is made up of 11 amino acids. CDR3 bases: TGTGCGCGACAGCCCCAAGAGACCCAGTACTTC. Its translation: CARQPQETQYF.

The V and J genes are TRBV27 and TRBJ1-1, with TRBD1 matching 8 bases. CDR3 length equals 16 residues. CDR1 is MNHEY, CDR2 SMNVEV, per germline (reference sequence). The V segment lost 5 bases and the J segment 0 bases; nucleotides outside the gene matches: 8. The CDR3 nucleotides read TGTGCCAGCAGTCCATGGGACAGGATTATGAACACTGAAGCTTTCTTT. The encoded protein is CASSPWDRIMNTEAFF.

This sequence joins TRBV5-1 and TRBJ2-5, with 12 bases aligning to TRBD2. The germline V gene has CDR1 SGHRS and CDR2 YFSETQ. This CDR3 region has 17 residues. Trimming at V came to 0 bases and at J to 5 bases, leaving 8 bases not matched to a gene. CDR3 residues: CASSLGVGLAGGETQYF. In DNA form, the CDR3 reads TGCGCCAGCAGCTTGGGCGTGGGACTAGCGGGCGGGGAGACCCAGTACTTC.

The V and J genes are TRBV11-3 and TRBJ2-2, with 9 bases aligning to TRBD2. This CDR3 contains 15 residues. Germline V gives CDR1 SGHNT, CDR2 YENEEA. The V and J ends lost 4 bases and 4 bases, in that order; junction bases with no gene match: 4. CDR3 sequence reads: CASSSGLAATGELFF. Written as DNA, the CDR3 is TGTGCCAGCAGCTCGGGACTAGCTGCCACCGGGGAGCTGTTTTTT.

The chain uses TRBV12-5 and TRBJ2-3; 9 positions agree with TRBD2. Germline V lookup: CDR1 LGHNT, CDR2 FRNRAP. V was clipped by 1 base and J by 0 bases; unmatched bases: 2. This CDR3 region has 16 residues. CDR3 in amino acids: CASGLGLAESTDTQYF. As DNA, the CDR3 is TGTGCTAGTGGTTTGGGACTAGCGGAGAGCACAGATACGCAGTATTTT.

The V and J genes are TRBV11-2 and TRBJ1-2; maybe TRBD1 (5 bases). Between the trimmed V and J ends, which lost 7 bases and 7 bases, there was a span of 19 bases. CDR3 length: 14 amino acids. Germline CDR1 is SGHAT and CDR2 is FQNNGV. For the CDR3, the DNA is TGTGCCAGCACCAGACAAGGGGCCATTTGTGGCTACACCTTC. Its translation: CASTRQGAICGYTF.

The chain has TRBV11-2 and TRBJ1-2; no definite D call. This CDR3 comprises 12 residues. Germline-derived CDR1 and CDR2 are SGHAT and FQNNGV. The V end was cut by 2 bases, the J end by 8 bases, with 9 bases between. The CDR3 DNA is TGTGCCAGCAGCTTAACTCGGGAGGGCTACACCTTC. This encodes CASSLTREGYTF.

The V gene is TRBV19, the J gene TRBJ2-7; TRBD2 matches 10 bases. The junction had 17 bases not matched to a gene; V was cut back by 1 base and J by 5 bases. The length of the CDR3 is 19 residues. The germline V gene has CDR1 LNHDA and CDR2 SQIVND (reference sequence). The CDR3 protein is CASSIVLQSGRAGGDEQYF. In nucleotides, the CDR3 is TGTGCCAGTAGTATAGTCCTCCAGAGCGGGAGGGCCGGAGGGGACGAGCAGTACTTC.

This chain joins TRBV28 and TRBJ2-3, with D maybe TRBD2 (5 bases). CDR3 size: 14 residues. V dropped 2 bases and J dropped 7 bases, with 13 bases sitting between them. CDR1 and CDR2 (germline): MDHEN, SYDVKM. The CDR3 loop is CASSLGLAPHTQYF. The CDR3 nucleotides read TGTGCCAGCAGTTTAGGGCTAGCTCCCCATACGCAGTATTTT.